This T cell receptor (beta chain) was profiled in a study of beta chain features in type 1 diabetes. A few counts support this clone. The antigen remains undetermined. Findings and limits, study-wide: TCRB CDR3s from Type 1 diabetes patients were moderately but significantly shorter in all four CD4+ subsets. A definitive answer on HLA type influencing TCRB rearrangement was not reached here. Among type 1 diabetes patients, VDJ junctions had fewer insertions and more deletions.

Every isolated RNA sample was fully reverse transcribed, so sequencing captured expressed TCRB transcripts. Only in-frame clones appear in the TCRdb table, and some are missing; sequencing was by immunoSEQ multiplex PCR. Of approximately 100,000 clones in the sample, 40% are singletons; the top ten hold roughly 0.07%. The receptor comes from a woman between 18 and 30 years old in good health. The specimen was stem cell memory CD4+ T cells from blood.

CDR3 DNA: TGTGCCAGCCGGACAACCCATCAGCCCCAGCATTTT. Protein: CASRTTHQPQHF. The chain joins TRBV28 to TRBJ1-5, with TRBD1 as a possible D gene (5 bases). Between the trimmed V and J ends, which lost 8 bases and 5 bases, there was a span of 10 bases. Germline CDR1 MDHEN, CDR2 SYDVKM. The CDR3 has 12 amino acids.